This T cell receptor beta chain is from a study of blood T cell repertoires in COVID-19. Study-wide context: Samples representing acute and convalescent COVID-19 were sourced from the United States, Italy and Spain. Sources were T cells, B-cell-depleted T cells, or PBMCs; the material itself was cDNA or gDNA.

V lost 6 bases and J 0 bases, leaving 8 bases between the germline ends. In germline, CDR1 is KGHSH, CDR2 LQKENI. The length of the CDR3 is 14 residues. Methods used by the authors: Scientists estimated how many nucleated cells there were by amplifying reference gene primers. The repertoire was sequenced with immunoSEQ multiplex PCR; TCRdb's copy has only in-frame clones and lacks some. Clone size and V and J calls were adopted from that table, with D and trimming inferred from the DNA. This table has roughly 55,000 clones, 80% to 95% appearing once. This TCR came from a human donor with active COVID-19. The donor label of this sample is uncertain. Sequenced material: peripheral blood. This chain uses TRBV18 with TRBJ1-4; perhaps TRBD1 as D (5 bases). The CDR3 spells CASSRQTTNEKLFF. CDR3 sequence (DNA): TGTGCCAGCTCTCGACAGACAACTAATGAAAAACTGTTTTTT.